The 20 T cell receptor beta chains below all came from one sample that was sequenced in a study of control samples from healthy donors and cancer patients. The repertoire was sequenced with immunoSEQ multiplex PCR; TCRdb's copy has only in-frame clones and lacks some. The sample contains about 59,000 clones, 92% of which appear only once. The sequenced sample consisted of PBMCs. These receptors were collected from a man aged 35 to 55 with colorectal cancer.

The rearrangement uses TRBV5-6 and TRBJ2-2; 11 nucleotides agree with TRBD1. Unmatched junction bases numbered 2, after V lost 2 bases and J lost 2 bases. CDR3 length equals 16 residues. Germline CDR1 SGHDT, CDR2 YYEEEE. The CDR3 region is CASSFGQGANTGELFF. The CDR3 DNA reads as TGTGCCAGCAGCTTCGGACAGGGGGCAAACACCGGGGAGCTGTTTTTT.

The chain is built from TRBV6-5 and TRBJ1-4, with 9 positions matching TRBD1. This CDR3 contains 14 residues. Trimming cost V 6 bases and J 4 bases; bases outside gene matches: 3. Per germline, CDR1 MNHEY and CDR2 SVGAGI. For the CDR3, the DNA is TGTGCCAGCAGCTGGGGACAGGGTAATGAAAAACTGTTTTTT. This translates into CASSWGQGNEKLFF.

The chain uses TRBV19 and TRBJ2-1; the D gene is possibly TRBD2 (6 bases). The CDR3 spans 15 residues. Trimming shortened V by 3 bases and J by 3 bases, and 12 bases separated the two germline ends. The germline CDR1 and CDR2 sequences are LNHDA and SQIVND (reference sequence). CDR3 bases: TGTGCCAGTAGTATCTTAGCGGCCTTCTACAATGAGCAGTTCTTC. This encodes CASSILAAFYNEQFF.

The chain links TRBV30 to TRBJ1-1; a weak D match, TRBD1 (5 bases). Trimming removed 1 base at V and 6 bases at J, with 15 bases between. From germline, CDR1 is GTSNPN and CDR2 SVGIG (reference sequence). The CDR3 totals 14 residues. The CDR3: CAWSGGDPGAEAFF. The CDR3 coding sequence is TGTGCCTGGAGTGGCGGGGACCCTGGGGCTGAAGCTTTCTTT.

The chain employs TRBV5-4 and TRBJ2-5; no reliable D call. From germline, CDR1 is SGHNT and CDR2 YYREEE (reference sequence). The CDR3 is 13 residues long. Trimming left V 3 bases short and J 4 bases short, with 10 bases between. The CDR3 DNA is TGTGCCAGCAGCTCCGTCCAAGGAGAGACCCAGTACTTC. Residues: CASSSVQGETQYF.

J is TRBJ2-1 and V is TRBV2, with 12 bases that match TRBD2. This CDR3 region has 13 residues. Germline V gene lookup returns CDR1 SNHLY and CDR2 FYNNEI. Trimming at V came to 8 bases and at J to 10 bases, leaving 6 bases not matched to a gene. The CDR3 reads CASSSGGAGEQFF. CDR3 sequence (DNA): TGTGCCAGCTCTAGCGGGGGGGCAGGGGAGCAGTTCTTC.

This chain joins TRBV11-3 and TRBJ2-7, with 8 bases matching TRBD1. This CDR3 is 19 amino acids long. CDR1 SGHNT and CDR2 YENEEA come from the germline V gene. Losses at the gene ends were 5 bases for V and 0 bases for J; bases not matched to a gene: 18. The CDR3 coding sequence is TGTGCCAGCAGCCCCCTCATCGGGGTCGGACAGGGAGACTCCTACGAGCAGTACTTC. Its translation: CASSPLIGVGQGDSYEQYF.

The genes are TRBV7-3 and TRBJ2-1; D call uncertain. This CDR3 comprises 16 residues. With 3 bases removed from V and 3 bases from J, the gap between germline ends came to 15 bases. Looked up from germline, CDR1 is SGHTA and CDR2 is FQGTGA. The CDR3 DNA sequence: TGTGCCAGCAGCTTTCAAAGGACCTCTGGCTACAATGAGCAGTTCTTC. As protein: CASSFQRTSGYNEQFF.

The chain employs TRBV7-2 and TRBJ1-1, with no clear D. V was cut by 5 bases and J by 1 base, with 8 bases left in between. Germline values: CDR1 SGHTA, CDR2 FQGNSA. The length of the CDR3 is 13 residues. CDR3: CASSRQRNTEAFF. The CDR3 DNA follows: TGTGCCAGCAGCAGGCAACGGAACACTGAAGCTTTCTTT.

The CDR3 loop reads CASSDDFGQGVRGNTIYF. The CDR3 region has the DNA TGTGCCAGCAGTGATGACTTCGGACAGGGGGTTCGTGGAAACACCATATATTTT. This rearrangement joins TRBV6-1 to TRBJ1-3; 10 bases fit TRBD1. CDR1 is MNHNS, CDR2 SASEGT, per germline. CDR3 length equals 18 residues. With V trimmed by 3 bases and J by 3 bases, 11 bases remained unmatched.

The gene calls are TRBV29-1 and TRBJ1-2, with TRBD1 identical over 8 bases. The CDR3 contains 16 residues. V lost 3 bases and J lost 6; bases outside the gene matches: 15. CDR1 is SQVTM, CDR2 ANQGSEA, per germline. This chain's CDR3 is CSVEPSGRGRLDGYTF. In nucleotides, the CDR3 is TGCAGCGTTGAGCCGTCAGGCAGGGGGCGGCTTGATGGCTACACCTTC.

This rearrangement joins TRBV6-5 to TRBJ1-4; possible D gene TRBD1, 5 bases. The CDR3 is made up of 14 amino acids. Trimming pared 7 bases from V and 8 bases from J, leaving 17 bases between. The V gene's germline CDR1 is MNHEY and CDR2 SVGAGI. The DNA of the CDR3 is TGTGCCAGCACCGCCGGGGGTGGAGGAGAAAAACTGTTTTTT. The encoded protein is CASTAGGGGEKLFF.

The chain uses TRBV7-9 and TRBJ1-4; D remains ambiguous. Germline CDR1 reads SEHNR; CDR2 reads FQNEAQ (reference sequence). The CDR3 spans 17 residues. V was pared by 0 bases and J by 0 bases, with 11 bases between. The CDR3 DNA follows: TGTGCCAGCAGCTTAGCTCAGAGGGCCGCAACTAATGAAAAACTGTTTTTT. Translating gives CASSLAQRAATNEKLFF.

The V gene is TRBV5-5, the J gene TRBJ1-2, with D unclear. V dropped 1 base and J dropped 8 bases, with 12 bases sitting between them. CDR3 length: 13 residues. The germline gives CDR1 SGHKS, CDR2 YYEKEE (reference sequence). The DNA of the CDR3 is TGTGCCAGCAGCTTGCTGGGGTTCGGCGGCTACACCTTC. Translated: CASSLLGFGGYTF. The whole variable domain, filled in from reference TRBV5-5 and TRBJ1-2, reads DAGVTQSPTHLIKTRGQQVTLRCSPISGHKSVSWYQQVLGQGPQFIFQYYEKEERGRGNFPDRFSARQFPNYSSELNVNALLLGDSALYLCASSLLGFGGYTFGSGTRLTVV.

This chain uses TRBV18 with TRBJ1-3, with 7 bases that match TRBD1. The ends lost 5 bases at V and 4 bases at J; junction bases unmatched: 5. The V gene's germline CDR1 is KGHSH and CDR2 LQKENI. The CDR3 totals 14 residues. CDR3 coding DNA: TGTGCCAGCTCATCACAGGGGTCCGGAAACACCATATATTTT. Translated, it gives CASSSQGSGNTIYF.

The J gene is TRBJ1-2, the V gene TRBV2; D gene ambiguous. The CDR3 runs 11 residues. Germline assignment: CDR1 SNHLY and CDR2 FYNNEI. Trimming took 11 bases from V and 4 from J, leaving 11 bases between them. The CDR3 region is CASGFLYGYTF. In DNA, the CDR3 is TGTGCCTCGGGCTTCCTCTATGGCTACACCTTC. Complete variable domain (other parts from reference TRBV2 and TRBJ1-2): EPEVTQTPSHQVTQMGQEVILRCVPISNHLYFYWYRQILGQKVEFLVSFYNNEISEKSEIFDDQFSVERPDGSNFTLKIRSTKLEDSAMYFCASGFLYGYTFGSGTRLTVV.

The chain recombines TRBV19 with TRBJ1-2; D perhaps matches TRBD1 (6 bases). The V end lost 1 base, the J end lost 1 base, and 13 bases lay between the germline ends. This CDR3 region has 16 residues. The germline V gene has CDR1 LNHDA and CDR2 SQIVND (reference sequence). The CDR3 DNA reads TGTGCCAGTAGTATAGTGTGGGACACCGATAACTATGGCTACACCTTC. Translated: CASSIVWDTDNYGYTF.

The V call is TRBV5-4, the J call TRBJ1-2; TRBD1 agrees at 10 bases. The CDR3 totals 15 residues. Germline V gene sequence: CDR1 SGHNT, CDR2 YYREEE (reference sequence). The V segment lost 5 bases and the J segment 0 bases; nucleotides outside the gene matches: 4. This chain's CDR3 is CASRGGQGPNYGYTF. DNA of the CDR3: TGTGCCAGCAGGGGGGGACAGGGGCCTAACTATGGCTACACCTTC.

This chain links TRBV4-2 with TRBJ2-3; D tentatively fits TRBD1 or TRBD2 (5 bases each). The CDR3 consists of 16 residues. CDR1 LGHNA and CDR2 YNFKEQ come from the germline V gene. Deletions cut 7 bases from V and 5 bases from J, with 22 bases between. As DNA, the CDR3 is TGTGCCAGCAAGGAACGGGGCTGGGACCTGGGAGATACGCAGTATTTT. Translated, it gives CASKERGWDLGDTQYF.

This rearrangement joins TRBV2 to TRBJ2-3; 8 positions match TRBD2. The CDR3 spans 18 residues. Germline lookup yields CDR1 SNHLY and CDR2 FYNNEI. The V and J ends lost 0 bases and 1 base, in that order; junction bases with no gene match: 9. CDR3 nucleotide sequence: TGTGCCAGCAGTGAAGCGCTTCAGGTACTAGCGGGCACAGATACGCAGTATTTT. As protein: CASSEALQVLAGTDTQYF.